These 13 T cell receptor beta chains were all obtained from the same sample, sequenced in a study of blood T cells in healthy people across ages. Primed by a sample-barcoded 5' primer and a J-beta primer mix, a second PCR proceeded for roughly 7 to 11 cycles. TCRdb used MiXCR to reprocess the 5' RACE reads, holding one entry per CDR3 protein. The data contain more than 600,000 distinct CDR3 sequences, about 25% of them seen just once; the ten biggest clones take up more than 7.5%. The sample was also reused in another study, on T cells of mothers and their children.

The sample comprised blood. The receptors derive from a boy aged 5-17 years in good health.

The V and J genes are TRBV6-4 and TRBJ2-5; the D is unclear. The J call is doubtful: the DNA matches TRBJ2-1 better. Germline CDR1 reads MRHNA; CDR2 reads SNTAGT. There are 13 residues in the CDR3. Written as DNA, the CDR3 is TGTGCCAGCAGTGACTCCTCGCATAATGAGCAGTTCTTC. Its protein product is CASSDSSHNEQFF.

This clonotype appeared a few times. V usage is TRBV7-2 and J usage is TRBJ1-4; a weak D match, TRBD1 (6 bases). This CDR3 region has 15 residues. V was shortened by 5 bases and J by 7 bases, with 17 bases between the two germline ends. Germline CDR1 SGHTA, CDR2 FQGNSA. The CDR3 nucleotides read TGTGCCAGCAGCCCACAGCGGGGGGCGGGTGAAAAACTGTTTTTT. Residues: CASSPQRGAGEKLFF. Based on the CDR3 plus reference TRBV7-2 and TRBJ1-4, the full variable domain is GAGVSQSPSNKVTEKGKDVELRCDPISGHTALYWYRQSLGQGLEFLIYFQGNSAPDKSGLPSDRFSAERTGGSVSTLTIQRTQQEDSAVYLCASSPQRGAGEKLFFGSGTQLSVL.

This clonotype was found a few times. The gene calls are TRBV20-1 and TRBJ2-7; D remains unclear. The CDR3 covers 15 residues. V lost 6 bases, J lost 0 bases, and 18 bases lay in between. Germline V gives CDR1 DFQATT, CDR2 SNEGSKA (reference sequence). The CDR3 spells CSAKPERLSSYEQYF. CDR3 nucleotide sequence: TGCAGTGCAAAACCCGAACGTCTGAGCTCCTACGAGCAGTACTTC.

The gene calls are TRBV5-1 and TRBJ2-2; TRBD2 aligns across 14 bases. This CDR3 contains 18 residues. V shed 4 bases and J 4 bases; nucleotides not matched to a gene: 9. Germline V gene lookup returns CDR1 SGHRS and CDR2 YFSETQ. In DNA form, the CDR3 reads TGCGCCAGCAGCGTGACTAGCGGGAGGGCCTCGGGCACCGGGGAGCTGTTTTTT. It codes for CASSVTSGRASGTGELFF.

V usage is TRBV6-6 and J usage is TRBJ1-6; D uncertain. The germline V gene encodes CDR1 MNHNY and CDR2 SVGAGI (reference sequence). The CDR3 has 15 amino acids. V was pared by 2 bases and J by 7 bases, with 12 bases between. DNA of the CDR3: TGTGCCAGCAGTTACATCGATAATTGGAATTCACCCCTCCACTTT. Translating gives CASSYIDNWNSPLHF.

This clonotype was seen a few times. The V and J genes are TRBV10-3 and TRBJ2-5; TRBD2 is a possible D gene (5 bases). V lost 7 bases, J lost 5 bases, and 14 bases lay in between. The CDR3 is 13 amino acids. Germline CDR1 is ENHRY and CDR2 is SYGVKD. The CDR3 here is CAITGGSAETQYF. The CDR3 coding sequence is TGTGCCATCACTGGAGGTAGTGCGGAGACCCAGTACTTC.

The chain is built from TRBV29-1 and TRBJ2-1, with 10 positions matching TRBD2. The CDR3 has 14 amino acids. Per the germline V gene, CDR1 is SQVTM and CDR2 is ANQGSEA. Germline trimming cut 2 bases from V and 8 bases from J; bases unmatched to any gene: 6. The CDR3 protein is CSVERASGSYEQFF. In DNA form, the CDR3 reads TGCAGCGTTGAACGGGCTAGCGGGAGTTATGAGCAGTTCTTC.

This chain joins TRBV6-5 and TRBJ1-2; TRBD1 matches 8 bases. Unmatched junction bases numbered 9, after V lost 4 bases and J lost 5 bases. The CDR3 spans 15 residues. CDR1 and CDR2 from the germline V gene are MNHEY and SVGAGI. In nucleotides, the CDR3 is TGTGCCAGCAGTTCTGAATGGACAGGGAGGTATGGCTACACCTTC. It is translated as CASSSEWTGRYGYTF.

The sample holds a few counts of this clonotype. In DNA, the CDR3 is TGCAGTGCGTCCGGGACTAGCGGGAAAAATGAGCAGTTCTTC. Amino acid sequence: CSASGTSGKNEQFF. V and J are TRBV20-1 and TRBJ2-5; TRBD2 matches at 13 bases. The last part of the DNA fits TRBJ2-1 better; the J call may be wrong. CDR3 length equals 14 residues. From germline, CDR1 is DFQATT and CDR2 SNEGSKA (reference sequence).

The chain recombines TRBV19 with TRBJ2-1; D remains ambiguous. V shed 7 bases and J shed 0 bases, with 22 bases lying between them. The CDR3 is 18 residues long. CDR1 is LNHDA, CDR2 SQIVND, per germline (reference sequence). CDR3 bases: TGTGCCAGTAAGGCCCAGTCCCACCCACTGAGCTCCTACAATGAGCAGTTCTTC. This translates into CASKAQSHPLSSYNEQFF.

This chain connects TRBV20-1 to TRBJ1-2; TRBD1 is a possible D gene (6 bases). Germline V gene data show CDR1 as DFQATT and CDR2 as SNEGSKA (reference sequence). V was clipped by 6 bases and J by 8 bases, with 19 bases between them. This CDR3 has 13 residues. The CDR3 loop is CSASRGSPWGYTF. In nucleotides, the CDR3 is TGCAGTGCGTCCAGGGGTTCGCCTTGGGGCTACACCTTC.

This chain's CDR3 is CASSPSPGEAHNEQFF. In nucleotides, the CDR3 is TGTGCCAGCAGCCCAAGTCCGGGAGAGGCGCACAATGAGCAGTTCTTC. The chain couples TRBV13 to TRBJ2-5; D is possibly TRBD2 (6 bases). With the DNA end fitting TRBJ2-1 better, the J assignment may be wrong. The germline gives CDR1 PRHDT, CDR2 FYEKMQ (reference sequence). The CDR3 runs to 16 residues.

This clonotype was observed a few times. The chain carries TRBV29-1 and TRBJ2-5, with 7 bases matching TRBD1. This CDR3 has 14 residues. V was pared by 3 bases and J by 5 bases, with 9 bases of the junction left unmatched. In germline, CDR1 is SQVTM, CDR2 ANQGSEA. The CDR3 nucleotides read TGCAGCGTTGACCCTGACAGGGACCCCGAGACCCAGTACTTC. Protein: CSVDPDRDPETQYF.